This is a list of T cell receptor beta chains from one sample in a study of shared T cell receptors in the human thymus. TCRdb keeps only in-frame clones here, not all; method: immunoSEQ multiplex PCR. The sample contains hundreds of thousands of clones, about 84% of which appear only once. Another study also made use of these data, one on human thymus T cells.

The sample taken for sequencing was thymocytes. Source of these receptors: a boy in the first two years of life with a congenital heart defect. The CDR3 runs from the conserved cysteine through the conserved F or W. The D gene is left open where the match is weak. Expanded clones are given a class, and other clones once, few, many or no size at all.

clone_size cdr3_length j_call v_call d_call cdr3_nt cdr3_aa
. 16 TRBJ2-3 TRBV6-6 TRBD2 TGTGCCAGCAGTTACTGGACTAGCGGGAGCACAGATACGCAGTATTTT CASSYWTSGSTDTQYF
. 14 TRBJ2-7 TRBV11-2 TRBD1 TGTGCCAGCAGCCTCGCACGGACAGGGAACGAGCAGTACTTC CASSLARTGNEQYF
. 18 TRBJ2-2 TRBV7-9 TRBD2 TGTGCCAGCAGCCCGGGACTAGCGGGGGTCCCGAACACCGGGGAGCTGTTTTTT CASSPGLAGVPNTGELFF
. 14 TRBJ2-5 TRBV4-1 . TGCGCCAGCAGCCAAGTGGTCAGGAAAGAGACCCAGTACTTC CASSQVVRKETQYF
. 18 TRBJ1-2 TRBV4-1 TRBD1 TGCGCCAGCAGCCAAGATTTTGACAGGGGCCCATTCCAGAGAGGCTACACCTTC CASSQDFDRGPFQRGYTF
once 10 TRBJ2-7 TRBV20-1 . TGCAGTGCCGAGCGAGGCGAGCAGTACTTC CSAERGEQYF
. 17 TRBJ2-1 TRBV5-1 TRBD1 TGCGCCAGCAGCCACGCTCCCGGGACAGACTCCTACAATGAGCAGTTCTTC CASSHAPGTDSYNEQFF
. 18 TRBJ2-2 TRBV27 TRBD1 TGTGCCAGCAGTCTTTATGCCGGGACAGGGGGTAACACCGGGGAGCTGTTTTTT CASSLYAGTGGNTGELFF
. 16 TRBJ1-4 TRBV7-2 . TGTGCCAGCAGCCCCGGGCAGGGTTCCTTTAATGAAAAACTGTTTTTT CASSPGQGSFNEKLFF
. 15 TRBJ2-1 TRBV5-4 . TGTGCCAGCAGCTTGATCGTTTTCTCCTACAATGAGCAGTTCTTC CASSLIVFSYNEQFF
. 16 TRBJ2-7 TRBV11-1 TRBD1 TGTGCCAGCAGCCCCCGGACAGGGGGCCAGGCGGGCGAGCAGTACTTC CASSPRTGGQAGEQYF
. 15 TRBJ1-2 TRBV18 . TGTGCCAGCTCACCCCCCGAGAGGGAAAACTATGGCTACACCTTC CASSPPERENYGYTF
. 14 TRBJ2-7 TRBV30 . TGTGCCTGGAGTACCTCCGGGACACCCTACGAGCAGTACTTC CAWSTSGTPYEQYF
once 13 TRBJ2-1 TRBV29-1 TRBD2 TGCAGCGTAGCGGGAGGGACAGTCAATGAGCAGTTCTTC CSVAGGTVNEQFF
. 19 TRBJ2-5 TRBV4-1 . TGCGCCAGCAGCCAAGATTGGGCGGGGAGGGGGACGTACCAAGAGACCCAGTACTTC CASSQDWAGRGTYQETQYF
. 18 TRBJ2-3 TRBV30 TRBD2 TGTGCCTGGAGTCCGTTATCCCGGGCTAGCGGGAGGGCAGATACGCAGTATTTT CAWSPLSRASGRADTQYF
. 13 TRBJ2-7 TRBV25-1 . TGTGCCAGCTACCATACAGGGTCGGACGAGCAGTACTTC CASYHTGSDEQYF
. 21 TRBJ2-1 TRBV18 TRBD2 TGTGCCAGCTCAAAAAGCCTTAGCGGGAAAAAAGCATGCGCGTGGGCCGATGAGCAGTTCTTC CASSKSLSGKKACAWADEQFF
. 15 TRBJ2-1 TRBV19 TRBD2 TGTGCCAGTTCAATCCCCGGGACTAGCTACAATGAGCAGTTCTTC CASSIPGTSYNEQFF
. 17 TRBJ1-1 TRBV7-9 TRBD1 TGTGCCAGCAGCTTAGGTCTTACAGGGGCGATGAACACTGAAGCTTTCTTT CASSLGLTGAMNTEAFF
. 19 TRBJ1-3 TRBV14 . TGTGCCAGCAGTCAGACTTTCGGACAGAAGGAACATATCGGAAACACCATATATTTT CASSQTFGQKEHIGNTIYF
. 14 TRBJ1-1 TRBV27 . TGTGCCAGCAGAACCCGGGGGGTGAACACTGAAGCTTTCTTT CASRTRGVNTEAFF
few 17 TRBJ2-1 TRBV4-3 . TGCGCCAGCAGCCAAGAATGGCTGGGGGACTCCCACAATGAGCAGTTCTTC CASSQEWLGDSHNEQFF
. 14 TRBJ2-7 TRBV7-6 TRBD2 TGTGCCAGCAGCGGGACTAGCGGGAGTTACGAGCAGTACTTC CASSGTSGSYEQYF
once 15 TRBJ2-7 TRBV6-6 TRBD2 TGTGCCAGCACCCCCGAAGCGGGAGGTTCCTACGAGCAGTACTTC CASTPEAGGSYEQYF
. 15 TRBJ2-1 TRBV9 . TGTGCCAGCAGCCGACTCTCGAGCTCCTACAATGAGCAGTTCTTC CASSRLSSSYNEQFF
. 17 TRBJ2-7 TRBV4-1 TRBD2 TGCGCCAGCAGCCTTAAACGGGACGAGCGGGAGAGCTACGAGCAGTACTTC CASSLKRDERESYEQYF
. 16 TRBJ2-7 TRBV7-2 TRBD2 TGTGCCAGCAGCCCCCGATTAGCGGGAGAGGGGCTCGAGCAGTACTTC CASSPRLAGEGLEQYF
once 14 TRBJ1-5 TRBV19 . TGTGCCAGTAGTATAGACCTAGACAATCAGCCCCAGCATTTT CASSIDLDNQPQHF
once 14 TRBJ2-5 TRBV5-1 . TGCGCCAGCAGCTTGTGGCGGCTTCAAGAGACCCAGTACTTC CASSLWRLQETQYF
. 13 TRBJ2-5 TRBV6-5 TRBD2 TGTGCCAGCACCACTAGCGGGAGAGAGACCCAGTACTTC CASTTSGRETQYF
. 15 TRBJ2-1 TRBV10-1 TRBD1 TGCGCCAGTCGTGGGACAGGCCTCACGGGGAATGAGCAGTTCTTC CASRGTGLTGNEQFF
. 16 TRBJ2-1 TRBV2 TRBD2 TGTGCCAGCAGGAGGGGACTAGCGATCCTTACGGGTGAGCAGTTCTTC CASRRGLAILTGEQFF
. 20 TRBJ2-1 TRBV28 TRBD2 TGTGCCAGCAGTTTACCCGGACTAGCGGGAGGGCCGGGGTCCTACAATGAGCAGTTCTTC CASSLPGLAGGPGSYNEQFF
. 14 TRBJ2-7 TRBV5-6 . TGTGCCAGCAGCTTCCGCGGACAGTCCTACGAGCAGTACTTC CASSFRGQSYEQYF
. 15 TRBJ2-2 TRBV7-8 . TGTGCCAGCAGCTTACGGGAGCGGAACACCGGGGAGCTGTTTTTT CASSLRERNTGELFF
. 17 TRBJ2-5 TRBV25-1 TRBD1 TGTGCCAGCAGTGGAGCGGTGGAGGACAGGGCGCAAGAGACCCAGTACTTC CASSGAVEDRAQETQYF
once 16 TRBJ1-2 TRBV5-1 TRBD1 TGCGCCAGCAGCTTGGAGGACAGGGGAGGTAACTATGGCTACACCTTC CASSLEDRGGNYGYTF
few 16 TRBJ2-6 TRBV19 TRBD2 TGTGCCAGTAAGGGCGGGAGACCCTCTGGGGCCAACGTCCTGACTTTC CASKGGRPSGANVLTF
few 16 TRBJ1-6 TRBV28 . TGTGCCAGCAGTTTAGGTGGACAGCAACTTAATTCACCCCTCCACTTT CASSLGGQQLNSPLHF
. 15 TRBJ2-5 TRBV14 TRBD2 TGTGCCAGCAGCCAGGGGGCGGGGGGGGTGGAGACCCAGTACTTC CASSQGAGGVETQYF
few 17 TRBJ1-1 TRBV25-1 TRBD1 TGTGCCAGCCGCTCAACAGGGGGAGAAATCATGAACACTGAAGCTTTCTTT CASRSTGGEIMNTEAFF
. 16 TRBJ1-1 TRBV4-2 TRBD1 TGTGCCAGCAGCCCCTGGACAGGGGCCATGAACACTGAAGCTTTCTTT CASSPWTGAMNTEAFF
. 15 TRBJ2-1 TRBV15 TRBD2 TGTGCCACCAGCTTAGGACTAGCGGGACACAATGAGCAGTTCTTC CATSLGLAGHNEQFF
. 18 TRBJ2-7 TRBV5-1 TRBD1 TGCGCCAGCAGCTTCATGACAGGGGCTTCGGACTGGTCCTACGAGCAGTACTTC CASSFMTGASDWSYEQYF
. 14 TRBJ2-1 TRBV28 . TGTGCCAGCAGTTTTCGGGGAGGAAAGAATGAGCAGTTCTTC CASSFRGGKNEQFF
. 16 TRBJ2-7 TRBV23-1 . TGCGCCAGCAGTCAATCGGAGGGACAGAGGACCTACGAGCAGTACTTC CASSQSEGQRTYEQYF
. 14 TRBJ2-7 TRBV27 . TGTGCCAGCAGTTCCAGGGACACCCGTTGGGAGCAGTACTTC CASSSRDTRWEQYF
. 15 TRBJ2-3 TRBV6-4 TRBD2 TGTGCCAGCAGTGACAACGGGGGGTCTCCGGATACGCAGTATTTT CASSDNGGSPDTQYF
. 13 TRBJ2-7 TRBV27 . TGTGCCAGCAGCTGCGACTCCTCCGACGAGCAGTACTTC CASSCDSSDEQYF
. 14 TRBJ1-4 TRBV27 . TGTGCCAGCAGTTCAAGCAGGGGTTCGGAAAAACTGTTTTTT CASSSSRGSEKLFF
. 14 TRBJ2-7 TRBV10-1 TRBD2 TGCGCCAGCAGTGGACTAGCGGGAGTCCACGAGCAGTACTTC CASSGLAGVHEQYF
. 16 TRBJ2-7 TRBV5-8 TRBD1 TGTGCCAGCAGCCTCCGGGACAGGGGAGCCTCCTACGAGCAGTACTTC CASSLRDRGASYEQYF
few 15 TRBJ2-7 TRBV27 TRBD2 TGTGCCAGCAGTTTATGGGGCGGGAGAGCCTACGAGCAGTACTTC CASSLWGGRAYEQYF